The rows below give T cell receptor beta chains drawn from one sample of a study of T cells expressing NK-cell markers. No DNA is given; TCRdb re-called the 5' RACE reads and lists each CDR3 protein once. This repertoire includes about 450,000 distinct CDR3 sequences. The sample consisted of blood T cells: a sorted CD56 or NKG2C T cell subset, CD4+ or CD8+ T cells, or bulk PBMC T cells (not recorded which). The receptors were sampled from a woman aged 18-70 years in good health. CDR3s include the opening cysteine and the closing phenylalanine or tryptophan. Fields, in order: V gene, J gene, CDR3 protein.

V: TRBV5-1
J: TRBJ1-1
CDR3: CASSLGQGARGTEAFF

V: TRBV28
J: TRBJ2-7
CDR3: CASSLAGINEQYF

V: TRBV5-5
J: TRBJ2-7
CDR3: CASSWDPPQYF

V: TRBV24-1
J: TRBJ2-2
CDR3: CATSDLTANTGELFF

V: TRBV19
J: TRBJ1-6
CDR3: CASSIVVGDRPNSPLHF

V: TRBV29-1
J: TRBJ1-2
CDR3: CSANRAGYGYTF

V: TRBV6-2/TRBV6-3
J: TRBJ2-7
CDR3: CASRSIPKAGVYEQYF

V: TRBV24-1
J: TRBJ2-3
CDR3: CATSNSGTDTQYF

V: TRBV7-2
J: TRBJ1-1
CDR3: CASSQQARITEAFF

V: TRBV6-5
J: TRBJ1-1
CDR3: CASSYANTEAFF

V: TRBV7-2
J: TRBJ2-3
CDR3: CASRAGGGVLGTQYF

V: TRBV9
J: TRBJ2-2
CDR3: CASSVTPSGENTGELFF

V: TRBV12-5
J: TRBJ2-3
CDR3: CASGPGGGRTDTQYF

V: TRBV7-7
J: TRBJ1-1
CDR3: CASSLGGWTEAFF

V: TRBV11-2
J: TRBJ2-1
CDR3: CASSPPRTLEQFF

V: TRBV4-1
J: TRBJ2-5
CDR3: CASSHVVNPLEGAQYF

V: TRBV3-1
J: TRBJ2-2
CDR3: CASSQYSPQGAPTGELFF

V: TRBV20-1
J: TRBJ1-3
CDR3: CSAIGPGGDTIYF

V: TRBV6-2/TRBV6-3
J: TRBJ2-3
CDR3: CASKPTGWGTDTQYF

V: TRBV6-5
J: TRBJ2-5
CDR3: CASSNHPGQQETQYF

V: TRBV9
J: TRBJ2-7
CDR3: CASSPGGDSYEQYF

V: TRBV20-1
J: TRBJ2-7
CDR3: CSARGLAGGFYEQYF

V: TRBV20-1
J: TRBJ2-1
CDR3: CSAPGLAGGQSGYNEQFF

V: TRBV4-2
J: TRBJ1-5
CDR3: CASSQDRAVRNQPQHF

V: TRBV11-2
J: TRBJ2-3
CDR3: CASSLYGTTSTDTQYF

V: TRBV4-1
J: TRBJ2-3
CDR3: CASSPTSSAGTGDADTQYF

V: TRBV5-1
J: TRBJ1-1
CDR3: CASSSQAPGNTEAFF

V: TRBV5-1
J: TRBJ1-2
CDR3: CASSLEWTGNYGYTF

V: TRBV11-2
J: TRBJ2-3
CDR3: CASSYSGGADTQYF

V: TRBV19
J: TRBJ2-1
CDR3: CASSIVPTGRNEQFF

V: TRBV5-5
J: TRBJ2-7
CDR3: CASSLEGQLSYEQYF

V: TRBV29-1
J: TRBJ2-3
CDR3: CSAEGLADSDTQYF

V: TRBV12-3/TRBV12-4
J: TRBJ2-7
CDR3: CASSSRVEDTSGYEQYF

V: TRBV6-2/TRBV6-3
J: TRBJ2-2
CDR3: CASSYAVFGGELFF

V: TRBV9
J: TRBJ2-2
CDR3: CASGSNYGELFF

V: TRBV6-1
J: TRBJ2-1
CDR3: CASSDGTSGRGTNEQFF

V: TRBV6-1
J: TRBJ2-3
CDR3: CASSRLAGGPEATQYF

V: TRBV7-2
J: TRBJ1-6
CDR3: CASSTQDGPNSPLHF

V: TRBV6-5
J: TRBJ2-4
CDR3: CASSYDSGGKDIQYF

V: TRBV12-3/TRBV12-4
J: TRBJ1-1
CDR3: CASSLARGWDTEAFF

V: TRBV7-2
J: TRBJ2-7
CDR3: CASSLGLAGGDEQYF

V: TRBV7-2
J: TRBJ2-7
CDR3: CASSLRLQESYEQYF

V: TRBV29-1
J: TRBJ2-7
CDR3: CSVDLRTGGEQYF

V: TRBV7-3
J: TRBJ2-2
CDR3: CASSLKNTGELFF

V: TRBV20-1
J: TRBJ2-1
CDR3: CSASRAYEQFF

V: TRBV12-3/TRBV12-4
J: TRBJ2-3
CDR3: CASSSLGDTQYF

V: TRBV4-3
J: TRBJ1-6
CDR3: CASSQDGGSPLHF